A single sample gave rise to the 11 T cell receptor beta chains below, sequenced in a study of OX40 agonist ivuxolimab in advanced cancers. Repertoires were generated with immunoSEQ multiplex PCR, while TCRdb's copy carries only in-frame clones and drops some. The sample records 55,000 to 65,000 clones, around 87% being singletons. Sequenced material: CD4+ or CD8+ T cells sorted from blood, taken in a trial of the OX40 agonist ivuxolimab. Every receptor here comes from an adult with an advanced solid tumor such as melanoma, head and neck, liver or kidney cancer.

CDR3: CASSPQGQLLNTGELFF. CDR3 bases: TGTGCCAGCTCACCACAAGGGCAGCTACTGAACACCGGGGAGCTGTTTTTT. The V call is TRBV18, the J call TRBJ2-2, with D hard to call. The V gene lost 1 base and the J gene lost 1 base, with 13 bases spanning the gap. This CDR3 has 17 residues. Germline CDR1 is KGHSH and CDR2 is LQKENI.

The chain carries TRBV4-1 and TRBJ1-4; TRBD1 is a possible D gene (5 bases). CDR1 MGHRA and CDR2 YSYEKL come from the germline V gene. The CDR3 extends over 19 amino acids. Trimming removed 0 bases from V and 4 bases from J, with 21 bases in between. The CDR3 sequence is CASSQDARQITLGNEKLFF. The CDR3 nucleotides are TGCGCCAGCAGCCAAGACGCGAGACAGATTACGCTAGGTAATGAAAAACTGTTTTTT.

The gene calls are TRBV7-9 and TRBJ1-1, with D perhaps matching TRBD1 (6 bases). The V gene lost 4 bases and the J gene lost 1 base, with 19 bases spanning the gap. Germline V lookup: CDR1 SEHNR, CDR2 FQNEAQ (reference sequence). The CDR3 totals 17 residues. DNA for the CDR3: TGTGCCAGCAGCTCAGGAGGCAGGGGCAATAAGAACACTGAAGCTTTCTTT. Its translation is CASSSGGRGNKNTEAFF.

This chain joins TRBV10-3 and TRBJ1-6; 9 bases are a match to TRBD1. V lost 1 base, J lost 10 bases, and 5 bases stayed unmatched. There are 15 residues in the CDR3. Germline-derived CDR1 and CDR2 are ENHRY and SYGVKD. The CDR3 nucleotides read TGTGCCATCAGTGAGTGGACAGGGGTCGGATCACCCCTCCACTTT. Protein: CAISEWTGVGSPLHF.

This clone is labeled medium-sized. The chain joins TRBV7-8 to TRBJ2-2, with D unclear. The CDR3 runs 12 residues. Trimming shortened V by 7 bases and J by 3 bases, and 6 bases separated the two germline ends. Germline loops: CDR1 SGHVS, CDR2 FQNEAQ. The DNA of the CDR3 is TGTGCCAGCACCCGGCACACCGGGGAGCTGTTTTTT. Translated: CASTRHTGELFF.

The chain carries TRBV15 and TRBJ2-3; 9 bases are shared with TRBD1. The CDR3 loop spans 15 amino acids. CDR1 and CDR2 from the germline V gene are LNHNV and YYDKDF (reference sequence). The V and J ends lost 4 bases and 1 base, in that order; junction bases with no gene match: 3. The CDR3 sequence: CATSTRTGGTDTQYF. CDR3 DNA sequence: TGTGCCACCAGCACCCGGACAGGGGGCACAGATACGCAGTATTTT.

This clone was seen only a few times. The CDR3 nucleotides are TGTGCCAGCGGTCGAGGTAGAAACGAGCAGTACTTC. As protein: CASGRGRNEQYF. The rearrangement links TRBV6-1 to TRBJ2-7; D remains ambiguous. The CDR3 contains 12 residues. Germline values: CDR1 MNHNS, CDR2 SASEGT. V lost 8 bases to trimming and J lost 5 bases, with 13 bases between them.

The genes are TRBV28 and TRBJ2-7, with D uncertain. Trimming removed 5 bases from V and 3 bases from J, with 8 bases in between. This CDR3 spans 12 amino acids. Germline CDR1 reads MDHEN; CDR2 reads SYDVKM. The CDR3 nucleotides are TGTGCCAGCAGTCTCCCCCGCTACGAGCAGTACTTC. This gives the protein CASSLPRYEQYF.

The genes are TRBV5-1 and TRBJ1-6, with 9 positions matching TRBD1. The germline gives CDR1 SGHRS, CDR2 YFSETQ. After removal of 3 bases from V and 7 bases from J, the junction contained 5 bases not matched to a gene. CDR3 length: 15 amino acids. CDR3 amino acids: CASSSGQGVNSPLHF. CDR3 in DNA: TGCGCCAGCAGCTCGGGACAGGGAGTCAATTCACCCCTCCACTTT.

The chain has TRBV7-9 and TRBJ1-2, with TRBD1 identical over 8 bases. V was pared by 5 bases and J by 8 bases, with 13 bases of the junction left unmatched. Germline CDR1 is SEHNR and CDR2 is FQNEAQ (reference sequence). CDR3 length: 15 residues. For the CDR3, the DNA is TGTGCCAGCAGCCTCGGACAGGGCCCATGGAGGGGCTACACCTTC. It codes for CASSLGQGPWRGYTF.

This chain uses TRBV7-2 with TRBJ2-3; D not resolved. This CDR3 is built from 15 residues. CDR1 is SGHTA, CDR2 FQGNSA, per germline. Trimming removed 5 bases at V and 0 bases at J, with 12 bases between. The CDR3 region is CASSPDTASTDTQYF. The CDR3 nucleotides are TGTGCCAGCAGCCCCGACACTGCTAGCACAGATACGCAGTATTTT.